Listed below are T cell receptor beta chains from one sample, sequenced in a study of blood T cell repertoires in COVID-19. TCRdb's table, derived via immunoSEQ multiplex PCR, lists solely in-frame clones and lacks some. The data contain 280,000 or so clones, about 87% of them singletons. Sequenced sample: peripheral blood. The receptors were gathered from a woman aged 30 to 39 who had recovered from COVID-19. Both conserved end residues are part of each CDR3. The D gene is left open where the match is weak.

d_call j_call v_call cdr3_aa
NA TRBJ2-7 TRBV6-5 CASSYGQGSEQYF
NA TRBJ2-3 TRBV2 CASIALLSTDTQYF
TRBD1 TRBJ1-1 TRBV19 CASRETGKWNTEAFF
TRBD2 TRBJ2-7 TRBV18 CASSPSVQGGAEQYF
NA TRBJ2-7 TRBV28 CASSFHNEQYF
NA TRBJ2-2 TRBV7-2 CASSAGRNTGELFF
TRBD1 TRBJ2-7 TRBV10-3 CAISDDRGNYEQYF
NA TRBJ1-2 TRBV5-5 CASSPYSTVNYGYTF
NA TRBJ1-5 TRBV5-1 CASSPLPSSNQPQHF
TRBD1 TRBJ2-2 TRBV11-3 CASSRDRAGELFF
NA TRBJ2-2 TRBV6-6 CASSYEANTGELFF
NA TRBJ1-4 TRBV28 CASQLPGVGDEKLFF
NA TRBJ1-2 TRBV7-2 CASTPRGRFYGYTF
NA TRBJ1-1 TRBV30 CAWTSVLTNTEAFF
TRBD1 TRBJ2-3 TRBV5-1 CASSPGTGEADTQYF
NA TRBJ2-2 TRBV19 CASSRSGTRRTGELFF
TRBD1 TRBJ1-1 TRBV5-6 CASSQGRGRNTEAFF
TRBD2 TRBJ2-1 TRBV5-6 CASSWTSGGLRNEQFF
TRBD1 TRBJ1-6 TRBV6-2/TRBV6-3 CASSAQRQGFSPLHF
NA TRBJ1-4 TRBV10-3 CAISERGAVEVLFF
NA TRBJ2-7 TRBV2 CASRWESYEQYF
TRBD1 TRBJ1-3 TRBV19 CASSANRGASGNTIYF
NA TRBJ1-6 TRBV6-5 CASSYRLDPYNSPLHF
TRBD1 TRBJ2-5 TRBV2 CASSGDRGYQETQYF
TRBD1 TRBJ1-6 TRBV19 CASSIGTGGNSPLHF
NA TRBJ2-2 TRBV5-6 CASSGRLGLVQEELFF
NA TRBJ2-1 TRBV7-3 CASSMVGEPINEQFF
NA TRBJ2-1 TRBV5-1 CASSAGGNFNEQFF
NA TRBJ2-3 TRBV10-3 CAISESDSTDTQYF
TRBD1 TRBJ2-7 TRBV5-1 CASSPGPTGTDNYEQYF
TRBD1 TRBJ2-7 TRBV2 CASSDPGDRTYF
NA TRBJ1-2 TRBV6-5 CASSVGGGGYGYTF
TRBD1 TRBJ2-7 TRBV7-2 CASSSGQVYEQYF
TRBD2 TRBJ2-1 TRBV19 CASIPTSGSYNEQFF
TRBD1 TRBJ1-1 TRBV18 CASSLVQGPVNTEAFF
TRBD2 TRBJ2-7 TRBV6-6 CASSQTSQNEQYF
TRBD2 TRBJ2-1 TRBV11-2 CASSLGLAGGYSYNEQFF
TRBD2 TRBJ2-3 TRBV29-1 CSVGLAGAIDTQYF
NA TRBJ1-1 TRBV2 CASKDRHYTEAFF
TRBD1 TRBJ2-3 TRBV12-5 CASGGQGLFHTDTQYF
NA TRBJ1-6 TRBV15 CATSLRTSPLHF
TRBD2 TRBJ2-1 TRBV7-2 CASSFTSGVSNEQFF
NA TRBJ2-7 TRBV23-1 CASRIRLGTATQITSYEQYF
NA TRBJ1-2 TRBV24-1 CATSNRRGAQDGYTF
TRBD2 TRBJ2-5 TRBV24-1 CATSDSTRLARETQYF
TRBD1 TRBJ1-2 TRBV7-9 CASSNRTGGRYTF